This entry lists 32 T cell receptor beta chains sequenced from one sample in a study of T cells in tuberculosis. This sample's time point: new active TB diagnosis, blood taken before or within 7 days of starting treatment. The table came from immunoSEQ multiplex PCR; TCRdb's copy has only in-frame clones and leaves some out. The table records about 35,000 clones, under 95% of them present only once. This sample comprised PBMCs, obtained at tuberculosis diagnosis. The receptors derive from an adult with tuberculosis.

Notes on this clone: The junction differs from germline at one of its ends, possibly a read error. The rearrangement joins TRBV7-7 to TRBJ2-2; TRBD2 agrees at 14 bases. This CDR3 has 16 amino acids. In germline, CDR1 is SSHAT, CDR2 FNYEAQ (reference sequence). DNA of the CDR3: TGTGCTAGCAGCTCAAGACTAGCGGGAGGGATCGGGGAGCTGTTTTTT. Amino acids: CASSSRLAGGIGELFF.

This clone was detected only once. Distinct nucleotide sequences in the sample also encode this CDR3. The V and J genes are TRBV9 and TRBJ2-7; the D is unclear. Between the trimmed V and J ends, which lost 0 bases and 3 bases, there was a span of 10 bases. The germline V gene has CDR1 SGDLS and CDR2 YYNGEE. The CDR3 is 14 residues long. In DNA, the CDR3 is TGTGCCAGCAGCGTAGGTGGTAGCAGCTACGAGCAGTACTTC. The encoded protein is CASSVGGSSYEQYF.

The chain recombines TRBV4-1 with TRBJ1-1, with D possibly TRBD1 on 6 matching bases. V was shortened by 5 bases and J by 2 bases, with 12 bases between the two germline ends. Germline assignment: CDR1 MGHRA and CDR2 YSYEKL. The CDR3 covers 14 residues. The CDR3 DNA is TGCGCCAGCAGCGATAAACAGGGTAACACTGAAGCTTTCTTT. Translating gives CASSDKQGNTEAFF.

Worth noting for this clone: The junction differs from germline at one of its ends, possibly a read error. V gene TRBV29-1 combines with J gene TRBJ1-1, with D tentatively TRBD1 (6 bases). The CDR3 totals 13 residues. Germline CDR1 SQVTM, CDR2 ANQGSEA. CDR3 sequence (DNA): TGCAGCGCTGAACAGGGAACGAACACTGAAGCTTTCTTT. Protein product: CSAEQGTNTEAFF.

The chain uses TRBV28 and TRBJ2-7; TRBD1 might be the D (6 bases). V dropped 8 bases and J dropped 2 bases, with 16 bases sitting between them. Germline assignment: CDR1 MDHEN and CDR2 SYDVKM. The length of the CDR3 is 14 residues. The DNA of the CDR3 is TGTGCCAGCGGATCGGCACAGGGTGCCTACGAGCAGTACTTC. It codes for CASGSAQGAYEQYF.

In its sample, this clone was seen once. V is TRBV10-1 and J is TRBJ1-2; D possibly corresponds to TRBD1 (6 bases). The V gene's germline CDR1 is WNHNN and CDR2 SYGVQD (reference sequence). The V end was cut by 9 bases, the J end by 8 bases, with 25 bases between. This CDR3 is built from 15 residues. The CDR3: CASKNYPGHREGYTF. Written as DNA, the CDR3 is TGCGCCAGTAAGAATTATCCGGGACACCGGGAAGGCTACACCTTC.

The V and J genes are TRBV7-9 and TRBJ2-7, with D perhaps TRBD2 (5 bases). The CDR3 loop spans 16 amino acids. V was trimmed by 5 bases and J by 0 bases, leaving 17 bases between them. CDR1 is SEHNR and CDR2 is FQNEAQ in the germline V gene (reference sequence). CDR3 DNA sequence: TGTGCCAGCAGCACTAGTGCCGCGGTGAGCTCCTACGAGCAGTACTTC. Translation gives CASSTSAAVSSYEQYF.

The chain has TRBV2 and TRBJ1-1, with D unresolved. The length of the CDR3 is 14 residues. Germline V gives CDR1 SNHLY, CDR2 FYNNEI. Trimming pared 8 bases from V and 3 bases from J, leaving 16 bases between. CDR3 sequence: CASAWAPVDTEAFF. CDR3 nucleotides: TGTGCCAGCGCGTGGGCGCCTGTGGACACTGAAGCTTTCTTT.

The chain has TRBV6-5 and TRBJ2-7; tentatively, D is TRBD1 (5 bases). V lost 8 bases, J lost 1 base, and 15 bases lay in between. The CDR3 totals 14 residues. Looked up from germline, CDR1 is MNHEY and CDR2 is SVGAGI. The CDR3 nucleotides are TGTGCCAGCGGACGCGCAGGGCGTTCCTACGAGCAGTACTTC. Residues: CASGRAGRSYEQYF.

The V and J genes are TRBV19 and TRBJ2-5; 7 nucleotides match TRBD2. J was trimmed by 5 bases and V by 5 bases; bases with no gene match: 11. This CDR3 has 15 amino acids. Germline CDR1 LNHDA, CDR2 SQIVND (reference sequence). The CDR3 sequence: CASSPRRGTRETQYF. CDR3 nucleotide sequence: TGTGCCAGTAGTCCTCGGCGGGGGACGAGGGAGACCCAGTACTTC.

The chain carries TRBV14 and TRBJ2-7; 10 nucleotides align to TRBD1. CDR1 and CDR2 from the germline V gene are SGHDN and FVKESK. The CDR3 runs to 15 residues. V shed 5 bases, J shed 5 bases, and the junction held 9 bases outside the gene matches. The CDR3 bases are TGTGCCAGCAGCTTCACCGGGACAGGGGCTGACGAGCAGTACTTC. Protein product: CASSFTGTGADEQYF. Using reference TRBV14 and TRBJ2-7 for the parts outside the CDR3, the full variable domain is EAGVTQFPSHSVIEKGQTVTLRCDPISGHDNLYWYRRVMGKEIKFLLHFVKESKQDESGMPNNRFLAERTGGTYSTLKVQPAELEDSGVYFCASSFTGTGADEQYFGPGTRLTVT.

This clone was observed once. The genes are TRBV10-2 and TRBJ2-7, with 9 nucleotides matching TRBD2. V lost 10 bases to trimming and J lost 7 bases; unmatched junction nucleotides: 14. CDR1 is WSHSY and CDR2 is SAAADI in the germline V gene. The CDR3 sequence is 14 residues long. CDR3 loop: CATSKAGGRGEQYF. CDR3 bases: TGCGCCACTTCAAAAGCGGGGGGCCGGGGAGAGCAGTACTTC.

The chain combines TRBV6-5 with TRBJ2-7, with D unresolved. Trimming left V 0 bases short and J 1 base short, with 7 bases between. Germline assignment: CDR1 MNHEY and CDR2 SVGAGI. This CDR3 region has 14 residues. Here the CDR3 reads CASSYSIGSYEQYF. The DNA for the CDR3 is TGTGCCAGCAGTTACTCGATCGGGTCCTACGAGCAGTACTTC.

V gene TRBV4-1 combines with J gene TRBJ2-3, with D perhaps matching TRBD2 (6 bases). This CDR3 contains 16 residues. The germline V and J ends were trimmed by 8 bases and 2 bases, with 20 bases remaining between them. The V gene's germline CDR1 is MGHRA and CDR2 YSYEKL. CDR3 coding DNA: TGCGCCAGCGGGCCCGGGGCGGGGACCTTCACAGATACGCAGTATTTT. Its protein is CASGPGAGTFTDTQYF.

Here the CDR3 reads CASSAYALEATQYF. In nucleotides, the CDR3 is TGTGCCAGCAGTGCCTACGCGCTTGAGGCGACCCAGTACTTC. The rearrangement joins TRBV2 to TRBJ2-5, with D unresolved. The V gene's germline CDR1 is SNHLY and CDR2 FYNNEI. V was cut by 4 bases and J by 7 bases, with 16 bases left in between. The CDR3 is 14 residues long.

The rearrangement joins TRBV5-1 to TRBJ1-2; 8 bases map to TRBD1. With 2 bases clipped from V and 8 bases from J, the junction kept 20 bases outside the gene matches. The CDR3 covers 18 residues. Germline V gene data show CDR1 as SGHRS and CDR2 as YFSETQ. The CDR3 DNA sequence: TGCGCCAGCAGCTTCGGTACCTACGGTAGACAGGGGACAAACGGCTACACCTTC. Translated, it gives CASSFGTYGRQGTNGYTF.

This clone turned up a few times. This chain links TRBV5-4 with TRBJ2-2, with 8 bases identical to TRBD1. This CDR3 has 17 amino acids. The V and J ends lost 3 bases and 4 bases, in that order; junction bases with no gene match: 11. The germline CDR1 and CDR2 sequences are SGHNT and YYREEE (reference sequence). The CDR3 DNA is TGTGCCAGCAGCTCCCTCACCGGGACAGGTTCCACCGGGGAGCTGTTTTTT. Its protein product is CASSSLTGTGSTGELFF.

The V and J genes are TRBV4-1 and TRBJ1-2; the match to TRBD1 covers 10 bases. The trim removed 4 bases at V and 2 bases at J, leaving 10 bases unmatched. Germline V gene sequence: CDR1 MGHRA, CDR2 YSYEKL. This CDR3 comprises 17 residues. The CDR3 sequence: CASSLRDRGLLNYGYTF. The CDR3 DNA reads TGCGCCAGCAGCCTCCGGGACAGGGGCCTTCTAAACTATGGCTACACCTTC.

The rearrangement joins TRBV4-2 to TRBJ1-6; 8 bases match TRBD1. Germline lookup yields CDR1 LGHNA and CDR2 YNFKEQ. V trimming: 5 bases; J trimming: 8 bases; junction bases outside the gene matches: 8. CDR3 length equals 15 residues. In DNA, the CDR3 is TGTGCCAGCAGCTCGGGACAGGCGAGAGATTCACCCCTCCACTTT. Translation: CASSSGQARDSPLHF.

The rearrangement joins TRBV6-1 to TRBJ2-7; 7 bases line up with TRBD1. This CDR3 has 19 amino acids. V shed 1 base and J 4 bases; nucleotides not matched to a gene: 19. Looked up from germline, CDR1 is MNHNS and CDR2 is SASEGT. CDR3 loop: CASSEGPDYRGRVRYEQYF. CDR3 in DNA: TGTGCCAGCAGTGAAGGACCCGACTACAGGGGTCGGGTGAGGTACGAGCAGTACTTC.

The chain recombines TRBV19 with TRBJ1-5; 7 bases map to TRBD1. Germline V lookup: CDR1 LNHDA, CDR2 SQIVND (reference sequence). This CDR3 is 15 amino acids long. After removal of 1 base from V and 3 bases from J, the junction contained 3 bases not matched to a gene. As DNA, the CDR3 is TGTGCCAGTAGTATAGGGAGGGGGCCCAATCAGCCCCAGCATTTT. It is translated as CASSIGRGPNQPQHF. Complete variable domain (other parts from reference TRBV19 and TRBJ1-5): DGGITQSPKYLFRKEGQNVTLSCEQNLNHDAMYWYRQDPGQGLRLIYYSQIVNDFQKGDIAEGYSVSREKKESFPLTVTSAQKNPTAFYLCASSIGRGPNQPQHFGDGTRLSIL.

V is TRBV10-2 and J is TRBJ2-7, with 10 bases that match TRBD1. V shed 6 bases, J shed 3 bases, and the junction held 8 bases outside the gene matches. Germline V gene lookup returns CDR1 WSHSY and CDR2 SAAADI. The CDR3 runs to 15 residues. The DNA of the CDR3 is TGCGCCAGCAGAGCCGGGACAGGGGCGGTCTACGAGCAGTACTTC. Translated: CASRAGTGAVYEQYF.

The rearrangement links TRBV7-6 to TRBJ1-5; 8 nucleotides agree with TRBD1. In germline, CDR1 is SGHVS, CDR2 FNYEAQ. The CDR3 has 16 amino acids. J gave up 6 bases and V 1 base, and 8 bases lay outside the gene matches. The CDR3 region is CASSLDRHRGSQPQHF. CDR3 nucleotides: TGTGCCAGCAGCTTAGATCGGCACAGGGGGTCTCAGCCCCAGCATTTT.

The sample holds one count of this clone. V and J are TRBV2 and TRBJ2-3; possibly TRBD1 for D (6 bases). CDR1 and CDR2 from the germline V gene are SNHLY and FYNNEI. Trimming stripped 4 bases from V and 2 bases from J, with 16 bases between. The CDR3 runs to 16 residues. The CDR3 nucleotides read TGTGCCAGCAGTGCCTCAGGGGCCCGGGCCACAGATACGCAGTATTTT. Its protein is CASSASGARATDTQYF.

The gene calls are TRBV10-3 and TRBJ1-5, with D unclear. Germline CDR1 reads ENHRY; CDR2 reads SYGVKD. The germline V and J ends were trimmed by 0 bases and 3 bases, with 9 bases remaining between them. The CDR3 spans 15 residues. The CDR3 is CAISESVTFNQPQHF. The CDR3 coding sequence is TGTGCCATCAGTGAGTCTGTAACTTTCAATCAGCCCCAGCATTTT.

This clone appeared once. The gene calls are TRBV9 and TRBJ1-1; 8 bases fit TRBD1. The V gene end was trimmed by 4 bases and the J gene end by 7 bases; junction bases not matched to a gene: 15. CDR3 length: 16 amino acids. Germline V CDR1 and CDR2: SGDLS, YYNGEE. This CDR3 reads CASSPNTAGTGSEAFF. For the CDR3, the DNA is TGTGCCAGCAGCCCTAATACAGCCGGGACAGGAAGTGAAGCTTTCTTT.

The genes are TRBV30 and TRBJ2-2; D not resolved. V was trimmed by 3 bases and J by 2 bases, leaving 4 bases between them. Germline CDR1 reads GTSNPN; CDR2 reads SVGIG (reference sequence). CDR3 length equals 12 residues. The CDR3 DNA follows: TGTGCCTGGAGCTTCAACACCGGGGAGCTGTTTTTT. It encodes CAWSFNTGELFF.

The V and J genes are TRBV29-1 and TRBJ2-7; D perhaps matches TRBD1 (5 bases). Trimming took 4 bases from V and 0 from J, leaving 13 bases between them. The CDR3 consists of 14 residues. Germline V gene lookup returns CDR1 SQVTM and CDR2 ANQGSEA. CDR3 region: CSVVWTPASYEQYF. CDR3 nucleotides: TGCAGCGTTGTCTGGACACCGGCCTCCTACGAGCAGTACTTC.

The rearrangement links TRBV4-1 to TRBJ1-1; possible D gene TRBD1, 6 bases. The germline V and J ends were trimmed by 0 bases and 3 bases, with 14 bases remaining between them. The CDR3 has 16 residues. Germline V gene lookup returns CDR1 MGHRA and CDR2 YSYEKL. The CDR3 nucleotides are TGCGCCAGCAGCCAAGATTTCGCAGGGGATTACACTGAAGCTTTCTTT. Translating it yields CASSQDFAGDYTEAFF.

The chain carries TRBV5-1 and TRBJ2-5, with no clear D. V gave up 4 bases and J gave up 5 bases, with 15 bases separating them. Germline CDR1 reads SGHRS; CDR2 reads YFSETQ. The CDR3 is 14 amino acids. The CDR3 sequence is CASSMGLLRETQYF. The CDR3 nucleotides are TGCGCCAGCAGCATGGGTCTACTTCGGGAGACCCAGTACTTC.

The CDR3 nucleotides are TGTGCCAGCAGCCCGACAGGGTTCGGCTACGAGCAGTACTTC. It codes for CASSPTGFGYEQYF. The rearrangement links TRBV7-9 to TRBJ2-7; 7 positions agree with TRBD1. Unmatched junction bases numbered 7, after V lost 5 bases and J lost 3 bases. From germline, CDR1 is SEHNR and CDR2 FQNEAQ (reference sequence). This CDR3 spans 14 amino acids.

The chain recombines TRBV2 with TRBJ1-5; the D gene is possibly TRBD1 (5 bases). V lost 3 bases and J lost 0, with 9 bases in between. This CDR3 comprises 15 residues. CDR1 is SNHLY, CDR2 FYNNEI, per germline. CDR3 DNA sequence: TGTGCCAGCAGTGAGCTCAGGGATAGCAATCAGCCCCAGCATTTT. Its translation is CASSELRDSNQPQHF.